This TCR beta chain was found in a study of T cell repertoires in cytomegalovirus infection. Turning to the study itself: Recently identified HLA-C-restricted CMV epitopes were used, and well-studied HLA-B-restricted CMV epitopes were used as well. The public TCR beta signatures pointed to both CMV infection and matching HLA type.

Via MiXCR, TCRdb re-called the reads, giving one row per CDR3 protein. Of around 100,000 distinct CDR3 sequences listed, 42% are singletons. A remark on this clonotype: Its cognate antigen is unknown.

Here the sequenced sample was CD8+ T cells from cultured PBMCs, taken from culture after CMV antigen stimulation. The sequence derives from a human donor in good health (CMV status not recorded). Some clones in this sample may be carry-over from other donors' samples.

CDR3 residues: CASRITAGLDTEAFF. The DNA for the CDR3 is TGTGCCAGCAGGATAACGGCCGGGTTGGACACTGAAGCTTTCTTT. V gene TRBV6-5 combines with J gene TRBJ1-1, with D unresolved. Germline V gives CDR1 MNHEY, CDR2 SVGAGI. The V gene lost 6 bases and the J gene lost 3 bases, with 17 bases spanning the gap. CDR3 length equals 15 residues.